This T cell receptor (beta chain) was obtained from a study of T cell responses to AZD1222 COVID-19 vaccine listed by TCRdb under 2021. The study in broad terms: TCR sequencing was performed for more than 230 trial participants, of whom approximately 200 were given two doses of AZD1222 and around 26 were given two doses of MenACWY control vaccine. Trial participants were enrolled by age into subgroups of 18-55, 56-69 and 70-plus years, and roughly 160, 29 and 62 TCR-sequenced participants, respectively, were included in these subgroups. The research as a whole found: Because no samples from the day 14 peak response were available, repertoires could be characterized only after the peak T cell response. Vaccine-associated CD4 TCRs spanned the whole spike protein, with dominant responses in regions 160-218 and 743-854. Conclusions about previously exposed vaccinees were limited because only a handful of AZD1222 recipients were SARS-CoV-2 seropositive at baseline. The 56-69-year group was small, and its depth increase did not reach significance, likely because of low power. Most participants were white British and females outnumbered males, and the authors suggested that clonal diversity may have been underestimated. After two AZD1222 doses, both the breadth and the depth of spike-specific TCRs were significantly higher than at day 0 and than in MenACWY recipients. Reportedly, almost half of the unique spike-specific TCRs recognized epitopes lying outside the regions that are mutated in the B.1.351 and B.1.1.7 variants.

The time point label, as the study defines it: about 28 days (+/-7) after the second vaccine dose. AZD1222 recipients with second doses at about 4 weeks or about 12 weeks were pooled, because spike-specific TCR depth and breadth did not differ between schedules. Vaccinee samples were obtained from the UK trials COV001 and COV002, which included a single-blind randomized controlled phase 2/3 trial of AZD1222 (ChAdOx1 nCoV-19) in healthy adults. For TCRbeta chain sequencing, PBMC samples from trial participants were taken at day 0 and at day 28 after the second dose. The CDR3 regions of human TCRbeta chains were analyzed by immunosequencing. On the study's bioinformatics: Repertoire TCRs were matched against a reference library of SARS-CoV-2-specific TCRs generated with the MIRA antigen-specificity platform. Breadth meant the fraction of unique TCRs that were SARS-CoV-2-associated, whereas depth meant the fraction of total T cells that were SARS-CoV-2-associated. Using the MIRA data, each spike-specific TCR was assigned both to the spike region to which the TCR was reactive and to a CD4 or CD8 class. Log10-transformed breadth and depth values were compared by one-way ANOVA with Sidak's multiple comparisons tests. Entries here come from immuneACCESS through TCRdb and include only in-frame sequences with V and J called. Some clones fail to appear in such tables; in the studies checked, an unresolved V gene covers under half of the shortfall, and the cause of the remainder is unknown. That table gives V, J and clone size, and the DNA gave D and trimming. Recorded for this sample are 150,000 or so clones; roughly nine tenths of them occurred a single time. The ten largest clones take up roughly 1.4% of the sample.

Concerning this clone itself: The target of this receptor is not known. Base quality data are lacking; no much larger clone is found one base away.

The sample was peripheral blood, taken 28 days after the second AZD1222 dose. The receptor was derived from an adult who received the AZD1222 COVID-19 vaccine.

The nucleotide sequence is TGTGCCACCAGAGACAGTAAGAACACTGAAGCTTTCTTT. This translates into CATRDSKNTEAFF. This sequence uses TRBV24-1 and TRBJ1-1, with TRBD1 as a weak D call on 5 bases. From the cysteine through the phenylalanine, the CDR3 covers 13 amino acids. The retained sequence is limited to the CDR3, 39 bases, with the frame set at the first base. CDR1 KGHDR and CDR2 SFDVKD were looked up in the germline V gene. V is pared back by 7 bases and J by 1 base, with 9 bases lying between the germline termini.